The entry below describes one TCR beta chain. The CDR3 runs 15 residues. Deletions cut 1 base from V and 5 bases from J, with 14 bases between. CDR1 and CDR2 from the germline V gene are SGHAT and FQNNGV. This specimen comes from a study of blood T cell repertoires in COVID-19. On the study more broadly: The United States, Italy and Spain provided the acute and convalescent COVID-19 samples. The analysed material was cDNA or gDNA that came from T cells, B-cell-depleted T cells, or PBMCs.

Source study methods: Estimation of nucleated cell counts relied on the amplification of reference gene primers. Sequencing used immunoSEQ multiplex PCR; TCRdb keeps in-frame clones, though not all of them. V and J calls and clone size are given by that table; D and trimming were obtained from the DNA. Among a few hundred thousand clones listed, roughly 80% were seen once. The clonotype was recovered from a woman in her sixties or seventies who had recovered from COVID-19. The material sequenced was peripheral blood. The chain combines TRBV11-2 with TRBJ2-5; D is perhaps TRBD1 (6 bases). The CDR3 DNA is TGTGCCAGCAGCTTAGTCGTTACAGGGCAGGAGACCCAGTACTTC. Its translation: CASSLVVTGQETQYF. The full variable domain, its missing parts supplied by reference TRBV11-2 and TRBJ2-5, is EAGVAQSPRYKIIEKRQSVAFWCNPISGHATLYWYQQILGQGPKLLIQFQNNGVVDDSQLPKDRFSAERLKGVDSTLKIQPAKLEDSAVYLCASSLVVTGQETQYFGPGTRLLVL.